This paragraph reports one TCR beta chain. There are many counts of this clonotype. Its antigen has not been determined. Within one base of it there is no much larger clone, and no base qualities were kept. This sample stems from a study of blood T cells in healthy people across ages (dated by TCRdb to 2015 to 2017). Broadly, across the study: In model experiments, template switching captured about one uniquely barcoded TCR beta cDNA molecule for every two T cells. To track age-related changes in TCR beta repertoire diversity, the study relied on deep sequencing normalized with unique cDNA molecular identifiers. Using the same blood draw, the study looked at two additional independent replicas of 1 million unique cDNA reads for two donors, one aged 18 to 30 and the other aged 80 or older. The donors were split into four age groups: young (average around 15 years), middle-aged (around 40), aged (roughly 65) and long-lived (approximately 80). Donors of different ages were randomly distributed across sequencing lanes to avoid experimental bias.

Preparation of the library involved 5' RACE. The reads were generated on an Illumina HiSeq 2500. The second PCR ran for about 7 to 11 cycles and used a J-beta primer mix along with a sample-barcoded 5' primer. Each TCR beta cDNA molecule received a unique molecular identifier from a template-switch 5' adaptor carrying 12 random nucleotides. Each sample yielded at least 3 million CDR3-containing paired-end reads. First-strand cDNA was synthesized from all RNA with the Mint cDNA synthesis kit, primed by a TRBC-specific oligonucleotide. After uracil-DNA glycosylase treatment, a first 18-cycle PCR used universal primers M1SS and BC2_uni_R on all cDNA. For the original study's pipeline: Normalization of each sample was performed by random selection of 1 million high-quality reads, each carrying a distinct molecular identifier. Reads with shared molecular identifiers were discarded instead of being binned into consensus sequences. MiTCR, with a Q25 quality threshold and the strictest error-elimination algorithm, was used for CDR3 identification, clonotype clustering and error correction. A nonparametric unseen species model with Euler transformation was used to estimate lower-bound total TCR beta diversity. TCRdb trimmed the raw reads at Q25, called clones with MiXCR and kept productive beta chains. Merged by CDR3 protein, the rows form single entries marked with the most common genes and DNA. It is TCRdb's table, rather than the study itself, that gives the V and J calls and clone size. This sample comprises around 990,000 distinct CDR3 sequences, about two fifths of them detected only once. The ten largest clonotypes hold approximately 14% of the sample.

Paper-wide results and their limitations: Bulk unsorted PBMC profiling prevented conclusive comparison of naive and antigen-experienced compartments. As age increased, observed TCR beta diversity per million T cells dropped in a roughly linear way, and a significant reduction was already evident by age about 40. There was a strong correlation between observed TCR beta diversity and the percentage of naive T cells measured by flow cytometry. Compared with the aged group, the long-lived group had more naive CD4+ T cells, fewer expanded clones and increased TCR diversity, suggesting age selection. Because the CMV infection status of the donors was unknown, age-related changes in expanded clonotypes may potentially have been confounded. Total diversity estimates from one million sequenced T cells were considered lower bounds and underestimates.

After removal of 6 bases from V and 3 bases from J, the junction retains 2 bases not matched to a gene. The germline V gene specifies ENHRY as CDR1 and SYGVKD as CDR2. Counted from cysteine to phenylalanine, this CDR3 has 13 amino acids. CDR3 DNA only is kept here, 39 bases in frame from base 1. Systemically healthy Caucasian individuals from Russia, 35 to 50 in total and aged about 6 to 95 years, were included as donors. Each donor gave roughly 9 milliliters of peripheral blood, drawn into EDTA-treated Vacutainer tubes. PBMCs were isolated by Ficoll-Paque density-gradient centrifugation, with at least 6 million obtained per sample. Total RNA, at least 6 micrograms per sample, was extracted from PBMCs with Trizol reagent. For every donor, an aliquot of PBMCs went through flow cytometry to measure the percentages of naive CD45RAhigh/CD27high T cells.

Rearrangement joined TRBV10-3 to TRBJ2-7, with 10 bases matching TRBD1. The sample taken for sequencing was blood. This TCR was sampled from a man aged 18 to 35 in good health. The nucleotide sequence is TGTGCCATCAGCAGGACAGGGGGCTACGAGCAGTACTTC. Translated, it reads CAISRTGGYEQYF.